Listed here are 21 T cell receptor beta chains from one sample, sequenced in a study of cytomegalovirus exposure and HLA in healthy donors. PCR involved 60 Vbeta and 13 Jbeta primers. The table came from immunoSEQ multiplex PCR; TCRdb's copy has only in-frame clones and leaves some out. The data show roughly 180,000 clones, around 80% seen once. The specimen sequenced was PBMCs. The receptors come from a woman in her fifties or sixties in good health and CMV-seropositive.

The gene calls are TRBV9 and TRBJ2-7, with 8 bases fitting TRBD1. Unmatched junction bases numbered 4, after V lost 3 bases and J lost 2 bases. Germline V gene lookup returns CDR1 SGDLS and CDR2 YYNGEE. The CDR3 has 14 amino acids. In nucleotides, the CDR3 is TGTGCCAGCAGCGGGGGGACAGGCCCCTACGAGCAGTACTTC. Protein product: CASSGGTGPYEQYF.

The chain joins TRBV29-1 to TRBJ1-4; D possibly corresponds to TRBD1 (6 bases). The V end was cut by 3 bases, the J end by 7 bases, with 12 bases between. Germline-derived CDR1 and CDR2 are SQVTM and ANQGSEA. The CDR3 length is 13 residues. As DNA, the CDR3 is TGCAGCGTTGAGGACAGTTCGCGTGAAAAACTGTTTTTT. Translation gives CSVEDSSREKLFF.

The gene calls are TRBV30 and TRBJ1-1, with 10 bases that match TRBD1. The germline CDR1 and CDR2 sequences are GTSNPN and SVGIG (reference sequence). V trimming: 5 bases; J trimming: 7 bases; junction bases outside the gene matches: 13. The length of the CDR3 is 15 residues. CDR3 amino acids: CAWSRDRGVGGEAFF. Written as DNA, the CDR3 is TGTGCCTGGTCCCGGGACAGGGGAGTTGGGGGTGAAGCTTTCTTT. Variable domain in full (rest from reference TRBV30 and TRBJ1-1): SQTIHQWPATLVQPVGSPLSLECTVEGTSNPNLYWYRQAAGRGLQLLFYSVGIGQISSEVPQNLSASRPQDRQFILSSKKLLLSDSGFYLCAWSRDRGVGGEAFFGQGTRLTVV.

This chain joins TRBV7-3 and TRBJ2-2, with 9 bases that match TRBD2. The V segment lost 3 bases and the J segment 7 bases; nucleotides outside the gene matches: 6. Per the germline V gene, CDR1 is SGHTA and CDR2 is FQGTGA. There are 15 residues in the CDR3. The CDR3 here is CASSFTLSGSGELFF. CDR3 in DNA: TGTGCCAGCAGCTTCACACTTAGCGGGAGCGGGGAGCTGTTTTTT.

V usage is TRBV9 and J usage is TRBJ1-1; D is undetermined. Trimming took off 4 bases at V and 5 bases at J, with 6 bases between the two ends. Germline V gene lookup returns CDR1 SGDLS and CDR2 YYNGEE. The CDR3 contains 11 residues. This CDR3 reads CASSPRTEAFF. In DNA form, the CDR3 reads TGTGCCAGCAGCCCCAGGACTGAAGCTTTCTTT. Supplemented by reference TRBV9 and TRBJ1-1, the full variable domain reads DSGVTQTPKHLITATGQRVTLRCSPRSGDLSVYWYQQSLDQGLQFLIQYYNGEERAKGNILERFSAQQFPDLHSELNLSSLELGDSALYFCASSPRTEAFFGQGTRLTVV.

The genes are TRBV5-4 and TRBJ2-1, with D possibly TRBD2 on 5 matching bases. The CDR3 contains 12 residues. The V gene's germline CDR1 is SGHNT and CDR2 YYREEE (reference sequence). V shed 8 bases and J shed 5 bases, with 11 bases lying between them. The CDR3 sequence is CASRRVNNEQFF. The CDR3 DNA reads as TGTGCCAGTCGGCGGGTAAACAATGAGCAGTTCTTC.

The chain employs TRBV5-1 and TRBJ1-1; 8 nucleotides agree with TRBD1. V lost 5 bases and J lost 6; bases outside the gene matches: 15. Germline V gene sequence: CDR1 SGHRS, CDR2 YFSETQ. This CDR3 comprises 16 residues. CDR3 in amino acids: CASSLQTPTGGAEAFF. The CDR3 DNA reads TGCGCCAGCAGTTTACAGACGCCAACAGGGGGGGCTGAAGCTTTCTTT.

The chain links TRBV4-3 to TRBJ1-4, with 12 bases identical to TRBD1. After removal of 3 bases from V and 10 bases from J, the junction contained 9 bases not matched to a gene. This CDR3 spans 16 amino acids. Germline loops: CDR1 LGHNA, CDR2 YSLEER. CDR3 DNA sequence: TGCGCCAGCAGCCAGGGCGGGACAGGGGGCGGAGGAAAACTGTTTTTT. Its translation is CASSQGGTGGGGKLFF.

V gene TRBV2 combines with J gene TRBJ1-1, with D unclear. CDR1 is SNHLY, CDR2 FYNNEI, per germline. This CDR3 is built from 15 residues. V was cut by 6 bases and J by 7 bases, with 21 bases left in between. The CDR3 spells CASREGAQHYNEAFF. The CDR3 DNA sequence: TGTGCCAGCAGGGAGGGTGCACAGCACTATAATGAAGCTTTCTTT.

This chain joins TRBV9 and TRBJ1-4, with a tentative D call TRBD1 (5 bases). The CDR3 is 15 amino acids. Germline V gene sequence: CDR1 SGDLS, CDR2 YYNGEE. The V and J ends lost 3 bases and 1 base respectively, with 10 bases between them. CDR3 protein: CASSATGGTNEKLFF. CDR3 nucleotide sequence: TGTGCCAGCAGCGCGACGGGGGGAACTAATGAAAAACTGTTTTTT. Looking up the rest from reference TRBV9 and TRBJ1-4 gives the full variable domain: DSGVTQTPKHLITATGQRVTLRCSPRSGDLSVYWYQQSLDQGLQFLIQYYNGEERAKGNILERFSAQQFPDLHSELNLSSLELGDSALYFCASSATGGTNEKLFFGSGTQLSVL.

The CDR3 here is CASSRGETQYF. The DNA of the CDR3 is TGTGCCAGCAGCCGCGGAGAGACCCAGTACTTC. The genes are TRBV9 and TRBJ2-5, with unresolved D. The germline gives CDR1 SGDLS, CDR2 YYNGEE. This CDR3 has 11 amino acids. Trimming removed 4 bases at V and 4 bases at J, with 5 bases between.

This chain connects TRBV9 to TRBJ1-1; 7 bases are shared with TRBD1. This CDR3 is built from 15 residues. The V segment lost 4 bases and the J segment 0 bases; nucleotides outside the gene matches: 6. The germline V gene has CDR1 SGDLS and CDR2 YYNGEE. Here the CDR3 reads CASSSQQGLNTEAFF. The DNA of the CDR3 is TGTGCCAGCAGCTCACAACAGGGGTTGAACACTGAAGCTTTCTTT.

V usage is TRBV29-1 and J usage is TRBJ2-3, with 7 bases fitting TRBD2. The CDR3 is made up of 14 amino acids. V was pared by 6 bases and J by 0 bases, with 6 bases of the junction left unmatched. The germline V gene encodes CDR1 SQVTM and CDR2 ANQGSEA. CDR3 protein: CSVPGRESTDTQYF. DNA for the CDR3: TGCAGCGTCCCCGGGCGGGAGAGCACAGATACGCAGTATTTT.

This clone has a handful of counts. V is TRBV5-1 and J is TRBJ1-3, with D possibly being TRBD1 (5 bases). CDR1 and CDR2 (germline): SGHRS, YFSETQ. The V end lost 1 base, the J end lost 1 base, and 9 bases lay between the germline ends. The CDR3 spans 15 residues. The CDR3 protein is CASSLQGGSGNTIYF. As DNA, the CDR3 is TGCGCCAGCAGCTTGCAGGGAGGTTCTGGAAACACCATATATTTT.

V and J are TRBV12-5 and TRBJ2-3; 9 bases map to TRBD2. Germline assignment: CDR1 LGHNT and CDR2 FRNRAP. Trimming at V came to 0 bases and at J to 0 bases, leaving 7 bases not matched to a gene. This CDR3 contains 18 residues. CDR3 loop: CASGLVTVAGASTDTQYF. The CDR3 region has the DNA TGTGCTAGTGGTTTGGTGACAGTAGCGGGGGCCAGCACAGATACGCAGTATTTT. The full variable domain, its missing parts supplied by reference TRBV12-5 and TRBJ2-3, is DARVTQTPRHKVTEMGQEVTMRCQPILGHNTVFWYRQTMMQGLELLAYFRNRAPLDDSGMPKDRFSAEMPDATLATLKIQPSEPRDSAVYFCASGLVTVAGASTDTQYFGPGTRLTVL.

This chain links TRBV7-2 with TRBJ2-1; the match to TRBD2 covers 7 bases. The CDR3 has 15 amino acids. Looked up from germline, CDR1 is SGHTA and CDR2 is FQGNSA. The J segment lost 4 bases and the V segment lost 1 base, leaving 4 bases of the junction unmatched. In DNA form, the CDR3 reads TGTGCCAGCAGCTTAGTGGGGGGGGGATACAATGAGCAGTTCTTC. Encoded protein: CASSLVGGGYNEQFF.

This rearrangement joins TRBV4-3 to TRBJ2-7; TRBD2 agrees at 10 bases. The CDR3 runs 15 residues. Germline assignment: CDR1 LGHNA and CDR2 YSLEER. The trim removed 6 bases at V and 6 bases at J, leaving 11 bases unmatched. The CDR3 sequence is CASSTSGAPIREQYF. The CDR3, as DNA: TGCGCCAGCAGTACTAGCGGGGCCCCTATTCGCGAGCAGTACTTC.

This rearrangement joins TRBV18 to TRBJ1-1; possible D gene TRBD1, 5 bases. Trimming cost V 1 base and J 3 bases, with 9 bases left between them. The CDR3 length is 14 residues. Germline lookup yields CDR1 KGHSH and CDR2 LQKENI. The DNA of the CDR3 is TGTGCCAGCTCACCACGCCGGGGGGACACTGAAGCTTTCTTT. Protein sequence: CASSPRRGDTEAFF. Full variable domain (remainder filled in from reference TRBV18 and TRBJ1-1): NAGVMQNPRHLVRRRGQEARLRCSPMKGHSHVYWYRQLPEEGLKFMVYLQKENIIDESGMPKERFSAEFPKEGPSILRIQQVVRGDSAAYFCASSPRRGDTEAFFGQGTRLTVV.

The sample holds one count of this clone. CDR3 residues: CAWGQGSGYTF. CDR3 DNA: TGTGCCTGGGGACAGGGTTCGGGCTACACCTTC. The chain couples TRBV30 to TRBJ1-2, with 8 bases matching TRBD1. V shed 5 bases and J 8 bases; nucleotides not matched to a gene: 4. The CDR3 has 11 residues. The germline V gene encodes CDR1 GTSNPN and CDR2 SVGIG (reference sequence).

This chain connects TRBV2 to TRBJ2-1; tentatively, D is TRBD2 (6 bases). The CDR3 is 15 residues long. The germline V gene has CDR1 SNHLY and CDR2 FYNNEI. V lost 8 bases, J lost 1 base, and 15 bases lay in between. The CDR3 region is CASAGTRGSYNEQFF. The CDR3 DNA reads TGTGCCAGCGCCGGGACTCGAGGGTCCTACAATGAGCAGTTCTTC.

The rearrangement links TRBV5-8 to TRBJ1-5; no clear D gene. V lost 4 bases and J 0 bases, leaving 11 bases between the germline ends. The CDR3 covers 15 residues. CDR1 SGHTS and CDR2 YDEGEE come from the germline V gene. The DNA for the CDR3 is TGTGCCAGCAGCCCCGGACGGGATAGCAATCAGCCCCAGCATTTT. This codes for CASSPGRDSNQPQHF. The variable domain in full, with the rest retrieved from reference TRBV5-8 and TRBJ1-5, is EAGVTQSPTHLIKTRGQQATLRCSPISGHTSVYWYQQALGLGLQFLLWYDEGEERNRGNFPPRFSGRQFPNYSSELNVNALELEDSALYLCASSPGRDSNQPQHFGDGTRLSIL.